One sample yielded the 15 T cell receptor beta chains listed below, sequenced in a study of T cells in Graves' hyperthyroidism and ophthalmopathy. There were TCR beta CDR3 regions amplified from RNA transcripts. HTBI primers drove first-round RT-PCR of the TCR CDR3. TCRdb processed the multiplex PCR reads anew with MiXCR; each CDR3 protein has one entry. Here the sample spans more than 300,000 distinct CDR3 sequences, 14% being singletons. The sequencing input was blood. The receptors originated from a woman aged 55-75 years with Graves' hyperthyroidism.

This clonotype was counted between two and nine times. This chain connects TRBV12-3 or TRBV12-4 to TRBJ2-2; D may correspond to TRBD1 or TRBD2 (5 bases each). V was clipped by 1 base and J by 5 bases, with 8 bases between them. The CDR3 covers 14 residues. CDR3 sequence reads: CASSLGGWTGELFF. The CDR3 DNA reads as TGTGCCAGCAGTTTAGGGGGGTGGACCGGGGAGCTGTTTTTT.

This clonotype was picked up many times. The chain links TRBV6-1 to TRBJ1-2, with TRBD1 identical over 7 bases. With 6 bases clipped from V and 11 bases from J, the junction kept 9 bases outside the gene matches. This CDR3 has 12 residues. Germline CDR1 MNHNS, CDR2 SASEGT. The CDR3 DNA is TGTGCCAGCAGGGACTGGGACAGCCCGTACACCTTC. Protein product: CASRDWDSPYTF.

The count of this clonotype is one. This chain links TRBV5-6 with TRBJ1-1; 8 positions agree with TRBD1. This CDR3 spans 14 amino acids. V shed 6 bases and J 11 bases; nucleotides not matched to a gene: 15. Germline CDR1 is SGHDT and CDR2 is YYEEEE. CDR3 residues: CASILRDRRDQAFF. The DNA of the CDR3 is TGTGCCAGCATCCTCCGGGACAGGAGGGATCAGGCTTTCTTT.

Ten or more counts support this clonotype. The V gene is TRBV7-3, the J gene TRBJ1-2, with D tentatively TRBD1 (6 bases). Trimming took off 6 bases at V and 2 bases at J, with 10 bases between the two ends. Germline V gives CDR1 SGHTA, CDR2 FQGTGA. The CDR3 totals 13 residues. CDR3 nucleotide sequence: TGTGCCAGCAGTTCAGGACAGAACTATGGCTACACCTTC. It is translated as CASSSGQNYGYTF.

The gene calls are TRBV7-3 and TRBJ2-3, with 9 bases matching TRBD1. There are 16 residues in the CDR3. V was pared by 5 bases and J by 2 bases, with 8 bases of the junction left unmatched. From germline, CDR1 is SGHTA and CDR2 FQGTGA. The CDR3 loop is CASSPGTGRNTDTQYF. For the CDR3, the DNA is TGTGCCAGCAGCCCCGGGACAGGGAGAAACACAGATACGCAGTATTTT.

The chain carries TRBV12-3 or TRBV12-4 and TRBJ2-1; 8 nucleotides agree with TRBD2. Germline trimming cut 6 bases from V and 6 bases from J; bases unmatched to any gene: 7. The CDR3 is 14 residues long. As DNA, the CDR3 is TGTGCCAGCAGCCGCCAACTAGCGGCCAATGAGCAGTTCTTC. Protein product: CASSRQLAANEQFF.

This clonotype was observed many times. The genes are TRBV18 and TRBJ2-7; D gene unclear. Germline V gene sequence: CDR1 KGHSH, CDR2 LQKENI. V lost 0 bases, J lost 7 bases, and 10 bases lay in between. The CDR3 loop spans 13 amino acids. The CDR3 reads CASSPPSVKEQYF. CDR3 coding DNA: TGTGCCAGCTCACCACCGTCGGTGAAGGAGCAGTACTTC.

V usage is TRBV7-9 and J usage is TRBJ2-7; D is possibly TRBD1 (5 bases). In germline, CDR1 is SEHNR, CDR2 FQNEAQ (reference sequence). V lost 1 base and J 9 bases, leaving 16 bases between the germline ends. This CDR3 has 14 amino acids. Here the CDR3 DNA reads TGTGCCAGCAGCTTAGACCCAGGGTACCTTGGGCAGTACTTC. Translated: CASSLDPGYLGQYF.

CDR3 region: CASSRPGQKFYGYTF. The CDR3 DNA sequence: TGTGCCAGCAGCCGCCCGGGACAGAAATTCTATGGCTACACCTTC. This chain joins TRBV6-2 or TRBV6-3 and TRBJ1-2, with TRBD1 matching 7 bases. Losses at the gene ends were 6 bases for V and 4 bases for J; bases not matched to a gene: 11. This CDR3 is 15 amino acids long. From germline, CDR1 is MNHEY and CDR2 SVGEGT.

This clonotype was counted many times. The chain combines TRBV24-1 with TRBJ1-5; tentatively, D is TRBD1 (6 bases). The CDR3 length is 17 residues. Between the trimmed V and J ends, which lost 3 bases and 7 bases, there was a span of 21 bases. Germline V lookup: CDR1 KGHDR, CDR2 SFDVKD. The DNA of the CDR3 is TGTGCCACCAGTGATCCCTCCCCAGGGGCAGACGAGCAGCCCCAGCATTTT. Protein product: CATSDPSPGADEQPQHF.

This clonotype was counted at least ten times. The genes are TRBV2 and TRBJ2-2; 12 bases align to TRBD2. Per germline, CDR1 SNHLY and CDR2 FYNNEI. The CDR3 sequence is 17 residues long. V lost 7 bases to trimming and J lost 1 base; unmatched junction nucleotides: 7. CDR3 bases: TGTGCCAGCACGACTAGCGGGAGTAACGTGAACACCGGGGAGCTGTTTTTT. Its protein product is CASTTSGSNVNTGELFF. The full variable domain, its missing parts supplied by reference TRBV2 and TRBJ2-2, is EPEVTQTPSHQVTQMGQEVILRCVPISNHLYFYWYRQILGQKVEFLVSFYNNEISEKSEIFDDQFSVERPDGSNFTLKIRSTKLEDSAMYFCASTTSGSNVNTGELFFGEGSRLTVL.

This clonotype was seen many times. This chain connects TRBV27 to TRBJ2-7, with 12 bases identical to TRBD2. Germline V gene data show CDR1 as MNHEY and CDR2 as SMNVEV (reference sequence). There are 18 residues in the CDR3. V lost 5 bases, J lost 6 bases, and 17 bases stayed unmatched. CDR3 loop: CASSLGLAGIVDVREQYF. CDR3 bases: TGTGCCAGCAGTCTAGGACTAGCGGGAATAGTGGACGTCCGCGAGCAGTACTTC.

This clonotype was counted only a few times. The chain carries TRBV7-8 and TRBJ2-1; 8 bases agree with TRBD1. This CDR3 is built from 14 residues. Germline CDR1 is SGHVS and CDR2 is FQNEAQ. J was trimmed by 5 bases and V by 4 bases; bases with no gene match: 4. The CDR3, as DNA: TGTGCCAGCAGCTCGGGACAGGCAAACAATGAGCAGTTCTTC. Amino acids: CASSSGQANNEQFF.

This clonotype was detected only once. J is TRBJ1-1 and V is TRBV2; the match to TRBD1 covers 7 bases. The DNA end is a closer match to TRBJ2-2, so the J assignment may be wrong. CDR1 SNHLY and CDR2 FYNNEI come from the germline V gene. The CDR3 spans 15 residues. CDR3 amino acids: CASSTRQGGGMKLFF. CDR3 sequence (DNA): TGTGCCAGCAGTACCCGACAGGGTGGCGGTATGAAGCTGTTTTTT.

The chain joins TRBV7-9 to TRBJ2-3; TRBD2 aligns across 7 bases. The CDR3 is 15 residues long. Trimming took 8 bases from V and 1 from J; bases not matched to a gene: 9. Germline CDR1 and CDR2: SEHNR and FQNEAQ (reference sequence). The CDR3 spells CASPLRSGGTDTQYF. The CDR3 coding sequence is TGTGCCAGCCCCCTTCGGAGCGGGGGCACAGATACGCAGTATTTT.